The 26 T cell receptor beta chains presented below share a single source sample, sequenced in a study of T-cell memory formation after mild COVID-19 (dated by TCRdb to the early 2020s). The library was prepared using 5' RACE. TCRdb lists the instrument as Illumina NovaSeq 6000. TCRdb itself trimmed the public reads at Q25 with fastp, ran MiXCR and retained productive beta chains. Merged by CDR3 protein, the rows form single entries marked with the most common genes and DNA. The sample profile shows fewer than 150,000 distinct CDR3 sequences; 20% to 25% of them were found once. The ten largest make up approximately 40% of the sample. The sequencing sample was made of PBMCs or a T cell subset sorted from them (not recorded which). The receptors originated from a man between 18 and 29 years old who had mild COVID-19 (a few samples of this study predate the infection). The sample titles of this study are shuffled in the database, so cell type and time point are left out; the donor was told from shared clones.

The sample holds a few counts of this clonotype. The chain is built from TRBV10-1 and TRBJ2-2, with D perhaps TRBD2 (5 bases). Looked up from germline, CDR1 is WNHNN and CDR2 is SYGVQD (reference sequence). V lost 8 bases to trimming and J lost 6 bases, with 19 bases between them. This CDR3 is 15 amino acids long. CDR3 nucleotide sequence: TGCGCCAGCCCGGTCCACTACGGGAAGGCCGGGGAGCTGTTTTTT. Protein product: CASPVHYGKAGELFF.

There are a few counts of this clonotype. The chain recombines TRBV12-3 or TRBV12-4 with TRBJ2-1; a weak D match, TRBD2 (6 bases). The V gene lost 8 bases and the J gene lost 6 bases, with 11 bases spanning the gap. The CDR3 runs 12 residues. The CDR3 sequence: CASGSGGNEQFF. CDR3 bases: TGTGCCAGCGGATCCGGGGGCAATGAGCAGTTCTTC.

The chain recombines TRBV7-2 with TRBJ2-5; D uncertain. Trimming cost V 3 bases and J 7 bases, with 9 bases left between them. The CDR3 is 12 amino acids. From germline, CDR1 is SGHTA and CDR2 FQGNSA. The CDR3 here is CASSFKLGTQYF. The CDR3 DNA follows: TGTGCCAGCAGCTTTAAATTGGGGACCCAGTACTTC.

This clonotype came up a few times. The V and J genes are TRBV7-6 and TRBJ2-1; tentative D call: TRBD2 (7 bases). The CDR3 is 16 amino acids. Germline values: CDR1 SGHVS, CDR2 FNYEAQ. The V gene lost 8 bases and the J gene lost 2 bases, with 19 bases spanning the gap. The CDR3: CASGRTGGRTYNEQFF. CDR3 DNA: TGTGCCAGCGGCCGAACGGGGGGCAGGACCTACAATGAGCAGTTCTTC.

This clonotype was observed a few times. V is TRBV7-8 and J is TRBJ1-1; perhaps TRBD1 as D (5 bases). Germline V gene lookup returns CDR1 SGHVS and CDR2 FQNEAQ. V lost 2 bases and J lost 0, with 13 bases in between. This CDR3 has 16 residues. In DNA form, the CDR3 reads TGTGCCAGCAGCTTAAAAGCTGGGACCATGAACACTGAAGCTTTCTTT. As protein: CASSLKAGTMNTEAFF.

This sequence joins TRBV20-1 and TRBJ1-1, with D possibly being TRBD1 (5 bases). The germline CDR1 and CDR2 sequences are DFQATT and SNEGSKA (reference sequence). V lost 3 bases, J lost 10 bases, and 27 bases lay in between. This CDR3 comprises 16 residues. The DNA for the CDR3 is TGCAGTGCTAGTGCCGTTCAGGGCATGGCGCTTGAACCAGCTTTCTTT. Amino acid sequence: CSASAVQGMALEPAFF.

The chain is built from TRBV27 and TRBJ2-1; no reliable D call. In germline, CDR1 is MNHEY, CDR2 SMNVEV (reference sequence). This CDR3 contains 13 residues. V lost 4 bases and J 9 bases, leaving 13 bases between the germline ends. This chain's CDR3 is CASSWVSSFEQFF. In DNA, the CDR3 is TGTGCCAGCAGTTGGGTCAGCTCCTTTGAGCAGTTCTTC.

This clonotype appeared a single time. This sequence joins TRBV6-2 or TRBV6-3 and TRBJ1-1, with no clear D. Germline loops: CDR1 MNHEY, CDR2 SVGEGT. Trimming left V 2 bases short and J 5 bases short, with 9 bases between. The CDR3 extends over 13 amino acids. CDR3 bases: TGTGCCAGCAGTTACCAGCGGTATACTGAAGCTTTCTTT. It yields the protein CASSYQRYTEAFF.

The V call is TRBV4-1, the J call TRBJ2-1, with D perhaps being TRBD1 or TRBD2 (5 bases each). This CDR3 has 13 residues. The germline V gene has CDR1 MGHRA and CDR2 YSYEKL. Trimming left V 0 bases short and J 12 bases short, with 12 bases between. The CDR3: CASSQEGPFWQFF. The CDR3 DNA is TGCGCCAGCAGCCAAGAGGGACCCTTTTGGCAGTTCTTC.

The gene calls are TRBV20-1 and TRBJ1-5; D not resolved. The CDR3 is 15 residues long. Germline values: CDR1 DFQATT, CDR2 SNEGSKA (reference sequence). With 3 bases removed from V and 0 bases from J, the gap between germline ends came to 12 bases. The CDR3 protein is CSARNGEYSNQPQHF. CDR3 bases: TGCAGTGCTAGGAACGGAGAGTATAGCAATCAGCCCCAGCATTTT.

This clonotype occurred a few times. The rearrangement joins TRBV29-1 to TRBJ2-2; 11 bases are shared with TRBD2. With V trimmed by 3 bases and J by 4 bases, 10 bases remained unmatched. The CDR3 loop spans 17 amino acids. Germline CDR1 and CDR2: SQVTM and ANQGSEA. In DNA form, the CDR3 reads TGCAGCGTTGAGACTAGCGGGGCCACACCAGGCACCGGGGAGCTGTTTTTT. Its translation: CSVETSGATPGTGELFF.

This clonotype showed up just a few times. DNA for the CDR3: TGTGCCACGAAGGACAGGGGAGAGGTAGATACGCAGTATTTT. This translates into CATKDRGEVDTQYF. The V call is TRBV24-1, the J call TRBJ2-3, with 9 bases fitting TRBD1. The CDR3 is 14 residues long. Germline CDR1 KGHDR, CDR2 SFDVKD. The V segment lost 10 bases and the J segment 5 bases; nucleotides outside the gene matches: 9.

There are a few counts of this clonotype. The genes are TRBV27 and TRBJ2-7; possible D gene TRBD2, 7 bases. Trimming removed 0 bases at V and 4 bases at J, with 13 bases between. The CDR3 contains 15 residues. In germline, CDR1 is MNHEY, CDR2 SMNVEV (reference sequence). This CDR3 is CASSLSAGAAYEQYF. The CDR3 coding sequence is TGTGCCAGCAGTTTATCTGCGGGGGCCGCTTACGAGCAGTACTTC.

J is TRBJ2-7 and V is TRBV6-5; tentatively, D is TRBD1 or TRBD2 (5 bases each). Germline loops: CDR1 MNHEY, CDR2 SVGAGI. V lost 2 bases, J lost 3 bases, and 14 bases lay in between. The CDR3 covers 15 residues. The CDR3 nucleotides are TGTGCCAGCAGTTACAGCGGCCAGGGCCACTACGAGCAGTACTTC. Its translation is CASSYSGQGHYEQYF.

The chain combines TRBV24-1 with TRBJ2-1; D gene ambiguous. The length of the CDR3 is 11 residues. Germline CDR1 is KGHDR and CDR2 is SFDVKD. V was cut by 6 bases and J by 3 bases, with 2 bases left in between. Written as DNA, the CDR3 is TGTGCCACCAGTCTCTACAATGAGCAGTTCTTC. This sequence encodes CATSLYNEQFF.

This clonotype was detected only a few times. The chain recombines TRBV29-1 with TRBJ2-7; tentatively, D is TRBD2 (5 bases). Trimming pared 3 bases from V and 0 bases from J, leaving 9 bases between. The germline V gene encodes CDR1 SQVTM and CDR2 ANQGSEA. The CDR3 sequence is 13 residues long. The DNA for the CDR3 is TGCAGCGTTGATGAGGGAAGCTCCTACGAGCAGTACTTC. It encodes CSVDEGSSYEQYF.

The gene calls are TRBV4-2 and TRBJ2-7; 10 nucleotides line up with TRBD2. Per germline, CDR1 LGHNA and CDR2 YNFKEQ. V dropped 4 bases and J dropped 4; count of bases not matched to a gene: 4. The CDR3 length is 14 residues. CDR3 protein: CASSPPGLAYEQYF. CDR3 coding DNA: TGTGCCAGCAGCCCACCGGGACTAGCGTACGAGCAGTACTTC.

This clonotype occurred a few times. The chain links TRBV7-9 to TRBJ2-3; D ambiguous. V dropped 5 bases and J dropped 2 bases, with 11 bases sitting between them. CDR1 and CDR2 (germline): SEHNR, FQNEAQ (reference sequence). The CDR3 has 14 amino acids. Here the CDR3 reads CASSADADTDTQYF. In DNA, the CDR3 is TGTGCCAGCAGCGCCGATGCTGACACAGATACGCAGTATTTT.

This chain connects TRBV7-9 to TRBJ2-3; no reliable D call. With 5 bases removed from V and 10 bases from J, the gap between germline ends came to 16 bases. Germline-derived CDR1 and CDR2 are SEHNR and FQNEAQ (reference sequence). This CDR3 contains 13 residues. This chain's CDR3 is CASSPPVGPAQYF. The CDR3 coding sequence is TGTGCCAGCAGCCCCCCGGTTGGACCTGCGCAGTATTTT.

This clonotype was counted a few times. The J gene is TRBJ2-3, the V gene TRBV9; no firm D call. CDR3 size: 14 residues. The ends were cut back, 0 bases at V and 0 bases at J, with 5 bases in the middle. Per germline, CDR1 SGDLS and CDR2 YYNGEE. CDR3 protein: CASSVEPSTDTQYF. DNA of the CDR3: TGTGCCAGCAGCGTAGAGCCAAGCACAGATACGCAGTATTTT.

This clonotype was counted a few times. The chain couples TRBV3-1 to TRBJ1-2; D is unresolved. The CDR3 covers 14 residues. V was pared by 0 bases and J by 6 bases, with 11 bases between. The germline V gene has CDR1 LGHDT and CDR2 YNNKEL (reference sequence). DNA for the CDR3: TGTGCCAGCAGCCAAGATATCTGGCGGGATGGCTACACCTTC. It encodes CASSQDIWRDGYTF. Together with reference TRBV3-1 and TRBJ1-2, the CDR3 gives the full variable domain: DTAVSQTPKYLVTQMGNDKSIKCEQNLGHDTMYWYKQDSKKFLKIMFSYNNKELIINETVPNRFSPKSPDKAHLNLHINSLELGDSAVYFCASSQDIWRDGYTFGSGTRLTVV.

This clonotype appeared once. This rearrangement joins TRBV15 to TRBJ2-7; D unclear. Germline-derived CDR1 and CDR2 are LNHNV and YYDKDF (reference sequence). The CDR3 extends over 13 amino acids. Trimming left V 0 bases short and J 3 bases short, with 6 bases between. CDR3 amino acids: CATSRETVYEQYF. The CDR3 DNA sequence: TGTGCCACCAGCAGAGAAACAGTCTACGAGCAGTACTTC. The full variable domain, completed using reference TRBV15 and TRBJ2-7, is DAMVIQNPRYQVTQFGKPVTLSCSQTLNHNVMYWYQQKSSQAPKLLFHYYDKDFNNEADTPDNFQSRRPNTSFCFLDIRSPGLGDTAMYLCATSRETVYEQYFGPGTRLTVT.

This clonotype has more than one count but fewer than ten. The J gene is TRBJ2-1, the V gene TRBV12-3 or TRBV12-4; TRBD2 agrees at 12 bases. CDR3 length: 15 amino acids. Trimming removed 5 bases from V and 8 bases from J; junction bases left unmatched: 7. The CDR3 bases are TGTGCCAGCAGTCGACTTCGGACTAGCGGGGATGAGCAGTTCTTC. Its protein product is CASSRLRTSGDEQFF.

The rearrangement uses TRBV7-2 and TRBJ2-1; D remains unclear. The CDR3 length is 13 residues. V was trimmed by 2 bases and J by 8 bases, leaving 10 bases between them. Germline V gene lookup returns CDR1 SGHTA and CDR2 FQGNSA. The CDR3 protein is CASSLSDLYEQFF. The CDR3 region has the DNA TGTGCCAGCAGCTTATCGGACCTCTATGAGCAGTTCTTC.

This clonotype was observed a handful of times. The chain is built from TRBV5-1 and TRBJ2-3; no reliable D call. The V gene's germline CDR1 is SGHRS and CDR2 YFSETQ. Trimming took off 0 bases at V and 1 base at J, with 9 bases between the two ends. The CDR3 totals 15 residues. CDR3 coding DNA: TGCGCCAGCAGCTTGGGCAGGACCCGCACAGATACGCAGTATTTT. Translating gives CASSLGRTRTDTQYF. The full variable domain, with the rest looked up from reference TRBV5-1 and TRBJ2-3, is KAGVTQTPRYLIKTRGQQVTLSCSPISGHRSVSWYQQTPGQGLQFLFEYFSETQRNKGNFPGRFSGRQFSNSRSEMNVSTLELGDSALYLCASSLGRTRTDTQYFGPGTRLTVL.

This clonotype was recorded a few times. This chain connects TRBV5-1 to TRBJ2-5, with 11 bases aligning to TRBD1. The CDR3 runs to 15 residues. Germline assignment: CDR1 SGHRS and CDR2 YFSETQ. The V gene end was trimmed by 4 bases and the J gene end by 5 bases; junction bases not matched to a gene: 7. The CDR3 DNA reads as TGCGCCAGCAGCCCCGGACAGGGGGCATGGGAGACCCAGTACTTC. This codes for CASSPGQGAWETQYF. The full variable domain, in which reference TRBV5-1 and TRBJ2-5 provide the parts outside the CDR3, is KAGVTQTPRYLIKTRGQQVTLSCSPISGHRSVSWYQQTPGQGLQFLFEYFSETQRNKGNFPGRFSGRQFSNSRSEMNVSTLELGDSALYLCASSPGQGAWETQYFGPGTRLLVL.